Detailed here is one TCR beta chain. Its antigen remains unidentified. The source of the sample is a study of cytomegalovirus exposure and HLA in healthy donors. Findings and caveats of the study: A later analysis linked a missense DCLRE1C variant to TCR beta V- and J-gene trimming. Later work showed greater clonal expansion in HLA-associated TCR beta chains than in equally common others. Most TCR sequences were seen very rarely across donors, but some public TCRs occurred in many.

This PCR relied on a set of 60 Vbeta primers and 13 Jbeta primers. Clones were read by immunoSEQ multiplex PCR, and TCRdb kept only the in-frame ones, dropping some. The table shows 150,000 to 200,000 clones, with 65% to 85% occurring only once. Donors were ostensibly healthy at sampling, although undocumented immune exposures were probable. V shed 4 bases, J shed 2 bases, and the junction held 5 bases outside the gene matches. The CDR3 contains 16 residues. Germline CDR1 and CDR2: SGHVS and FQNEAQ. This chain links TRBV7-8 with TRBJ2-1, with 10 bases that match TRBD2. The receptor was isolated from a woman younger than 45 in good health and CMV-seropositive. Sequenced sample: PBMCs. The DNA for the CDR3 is TGTGCCAGCAGCTCCCGAGCGGGGGGGACCTACAATGAGCAGTTCTTC. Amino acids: CASSSRAGGTYNEQFF.